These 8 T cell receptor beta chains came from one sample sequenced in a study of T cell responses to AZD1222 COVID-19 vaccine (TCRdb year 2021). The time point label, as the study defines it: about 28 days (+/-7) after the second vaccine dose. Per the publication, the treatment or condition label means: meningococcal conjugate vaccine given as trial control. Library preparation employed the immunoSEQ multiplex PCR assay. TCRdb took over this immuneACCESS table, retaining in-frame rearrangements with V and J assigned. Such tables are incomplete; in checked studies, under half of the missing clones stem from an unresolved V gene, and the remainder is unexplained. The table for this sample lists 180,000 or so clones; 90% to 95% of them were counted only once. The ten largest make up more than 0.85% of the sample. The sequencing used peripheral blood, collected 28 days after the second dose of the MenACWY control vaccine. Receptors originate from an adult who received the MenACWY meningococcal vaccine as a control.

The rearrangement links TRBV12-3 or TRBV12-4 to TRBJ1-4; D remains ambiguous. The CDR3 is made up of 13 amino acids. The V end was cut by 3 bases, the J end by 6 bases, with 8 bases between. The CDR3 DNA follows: TGTGCCAGCAGTTTTAATTTCGATGAAAAACTGTTTTTT. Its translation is CASSFNFDEKLFF.

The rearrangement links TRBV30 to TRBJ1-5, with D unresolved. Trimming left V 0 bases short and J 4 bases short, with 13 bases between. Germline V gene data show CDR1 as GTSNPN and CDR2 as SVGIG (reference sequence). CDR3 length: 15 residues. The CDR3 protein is CAWSVRIGLNQPQHF. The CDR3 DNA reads TGTGCCTGGAGTGTACGGATAGGGTTAAATCAGCCCCAGCATTTT.

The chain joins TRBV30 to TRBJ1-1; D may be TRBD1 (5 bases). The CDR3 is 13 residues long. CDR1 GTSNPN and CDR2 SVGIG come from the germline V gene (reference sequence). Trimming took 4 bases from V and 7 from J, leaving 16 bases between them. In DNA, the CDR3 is TGTGCCTGGACCTTCGGACATTTCTATGAAGCTTTCTTT. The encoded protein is CAWTFGHFYEAFF.

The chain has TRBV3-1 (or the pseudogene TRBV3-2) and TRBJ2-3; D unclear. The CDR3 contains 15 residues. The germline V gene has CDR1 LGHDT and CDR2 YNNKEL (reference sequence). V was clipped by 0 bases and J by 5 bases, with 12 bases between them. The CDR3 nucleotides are TGTGCCAGCAGCCAAGACCCTACCGACGGAGATACGCAGTATTTT. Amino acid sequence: CASSQDPTDGDTQYF.

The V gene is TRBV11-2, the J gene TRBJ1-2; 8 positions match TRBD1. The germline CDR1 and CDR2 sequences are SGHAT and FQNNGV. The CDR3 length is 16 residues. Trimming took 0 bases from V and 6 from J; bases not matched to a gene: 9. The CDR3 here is CASSLDPRGRLDGYTF. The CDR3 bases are TGTGCCAGCAGCTTAGATCCCAGGGGGCGCCTCGATGGCTACACCTTC. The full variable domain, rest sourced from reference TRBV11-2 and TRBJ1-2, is EAGVAQSPRYKIIEKRQSVAFWCNPISGHATLYWYQQILGQGPKLLIQFQNNGVVDDSQLPKDRFSAERLKGVDSTLKIQPAKLEDSAVYLCASSLDPRGRLDGYTFGSGTRLTVV.

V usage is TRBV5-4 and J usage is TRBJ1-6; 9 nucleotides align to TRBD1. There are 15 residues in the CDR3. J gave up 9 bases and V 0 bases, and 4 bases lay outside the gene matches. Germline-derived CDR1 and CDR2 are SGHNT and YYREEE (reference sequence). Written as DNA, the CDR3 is TGTGCCAGCAGCTTGGCCGGGACAGGGAGTTCACCCCTCCACTTT. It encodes CASSLAGTGSSPLHF.

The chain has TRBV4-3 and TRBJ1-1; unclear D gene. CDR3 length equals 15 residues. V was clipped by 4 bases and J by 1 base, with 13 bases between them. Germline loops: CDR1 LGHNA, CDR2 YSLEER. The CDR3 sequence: CASSPRLNPNTEAFF. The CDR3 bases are TGCGCCAGCAGCCCCCGCTTGAACCCGAACACTGAAGCTTTCTTT.

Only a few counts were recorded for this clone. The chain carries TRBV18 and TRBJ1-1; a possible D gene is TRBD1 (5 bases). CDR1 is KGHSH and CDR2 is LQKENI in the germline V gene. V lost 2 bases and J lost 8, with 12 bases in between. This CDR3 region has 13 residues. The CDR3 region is CASSPKPDIEAFF. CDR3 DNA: TGTGCCAGCTCACCAAAGCCGGACATAGAAGCTTTCTTT.